This passage covers 22 T cell receptor beta chains from one sample sequenced in a study of molecular identifiers for immune sequencing clone quantification. TCRdb itself ran the PCR reads through MiXCR, one entry per CDR3 protein. The data show about 640,000 distinct CDR3 sequences, roughly 21% seen once. The source material was naive CD8+ T cells from blood, with Jurkat cell RNA spiked in. Indicated subset: FACS-sorted CD8+CD4-CCR7+CD45RA+ naive T cells. These receptors came from a human donor in good health. Some libraries in this study had Jurkat cell RNA spiked in.

This clonotype was counted ten times or more. V gene TRBV28 combines with J gene TRBJ1-1, with no clear D. This CDR3 spans 13 amino acids. Germline loops: CDR1 MDHEN, CDR2 SYDVKM. Trimming shortened V by 6 bases and J by 0 bases, and 8 bases separated the two germline ends. CDR3 coding DNA: TGTGCCAGCAGATACAGTCTGAACACTGAAGCTTTCTTT. Its translation: CASRYSLNTEAFF.

The chain links TRBV6-5 to TRBJ2-7, with no clear D. V lost 0 bases to trimming and J lost 2 bases, with 8 bases between them. Germline loops: CDR1 MNHEY, CDR2 SVGAGI. The CDR3 runs 14 residues. CDR3 nucleotides: TGTGCCAGCAGTTACTCTGCGCCTACCTACGAGCAGTACTTC. Its translation: CASSYSAPTYEQYF.

As concerns this clonotype: This may be a read error: a much more frequent sequence differs by one nucleotide. The rearrangement links TRBV12-3 or TRBV12-4 to TRBJ2-5; 9 bases agree with TRBD2. Losses at the gene ends were 5 bases for V and 3 bases for J; bases not matched to a gene: 10. CDR3 length: 16 residues. Here the CDR3 DNA reads TGTGCCAGCAGTCCAACCGGGACTAGCAGGAAAGAGACCCAGTACTTC. It encodes CASSPTGTSRKETQYF.

Turning to this clonotype: A read error is likely, as this CDR3 ends without the conserved phenylalanine or tryptophan. V usage is TRBV10-3 and J usage is TRBJ2-7; TRBD1 matches 9 bases. CDR1 is ENHRY, CDR2 SYGVKD, per germline. Trimming cost V 2 bases and J 4 bases; bases outside gene matches: 6. The CDR3 loop spans 15 amino acids. The CDR3 DNA follows: TGTGCCATCAGTGAGGAACGGGGACAGGGTTACGAGCAGTACCTC. This translates into CAISEERGQGYEQYL.

This clonotype was seen only a few times. The CDR3 bases are TGTGCCAGCAGCTTTGGACAGGTGAGCACCGGGGAGCTGTTTTTT. Its protein product is CASSFGQVSTGELFF. This chain joins TRBV7-9 and TRBJ2-2; 7 bases are a match to TRBD1. V dropped 3 bases and J dropped 4; count of bases not matched to a gene: 5. This CDR3 comprises 15 residues. The V gene's germline CDR1 is SEHNR and CDR2 FQNEAQ (reference sequence).

The rearrangement uses TRBV18 and TRBJ1-3; D call uncertain. The ends were cut back, 6 bases at V and 0 bases at J, with 12 bases in the middle. CDR3 size: 15 residues. CDR1 is KGHSH and CDR2 is LQKENI in the germline V gene. CDR3 sequence: CASSPDASSGNTIYF. The CDR3 nucleotides are TGTGCCAGCTCTCCGGACGCGAGCTCTGGAAACACCATATATTTT.

The chain couples TRBV6-1 to TRBJ2-7; D gene uncertain. Germline CDR1 MNHNS, CDR2 SASEGT. There are 12 residues in the CDR3. V lost 1 base and J 4 bases, leaving 5 bases between the germline ends. The CDR3 spells CASSEVVYEQYF. The CDR3, as DNA: TGTGCCAGCAGTGAAGTGGTTTACGAGCAGTACTTC.

At least ten counts were recorded for this clonotype. The chain couples TRBV6-2 or TRBV6-3 to TRBJ1-1; no clear D gene. The CDR3 has 15 residues. V was pared by 5 bases and J by 1 base, with 14 bases between. Looked up from germline, CDR1 is MNHEY and CDR2 is SVGEGT. CDR3: CASSHREWSNTEAFF. CDR3 bases: TGTGCCAGCAGTCACCGGGAGTGGTCGAACACTGAAGCTTTCTTT.

This clonotype was counted many times. V gene TRBV16 combines with J gene TRBJ1-1; D not resolved. The CDR3 is 14 residues long. Deletions cut 7 bases from V and 4 bases from J, with 16 bases between. Germline V gene lookup returns CDR1 KGHSY and CDR2 FQNENV. CDR3: CASNHPTRATEAFF. CDR3 bases: TGTGCCAGCAACCACCCTACCCGGGCCACTGAAGCTTTCTTT.

The gene calls are TRBV27 and TRBJ2-7; perhaps TRBD2 as D (5 bases). Germline V gene sequence: CDR1 MNHEY, CDR2 SMNVEV (reference sequence). V was clipped by 3 bases and J by 3 bases, with 12 bases between them. This CDR3 is 14 amino acids long. CDR3 coding DNA: TGTGCCAGCAGTTTTAGAGCGGACTTCTACGAGCAGTACTTC. This sequence encodes CASSFRADFYEQYF.

This clonotype was observed many times. V is TRBV4-3 and J is TRBJ2-1; D gene ambiguous. Germline V gene sequence: CDR1 LGHNA, CDR2 YSLEER. The CDR3 contains 14 residues. V was trimmed by 2 bases and J by 8 bases, leaving 13 bases between them. DNA for the CDR3: TGCGCCAGCAGCCAATCCCGGGCCGCCTATGAGCAGTTCTTC. Amino acid sequence: CASSQSRAAYEQFF.

To note about this clonotype: This clone may be a read error of a much larger clone one base away. The CDR3 sequence is CASSSAQGSYEQYF. The CDR3 region has the DNA TGTGCCAGCAGCTCAGCCCAGGGTAGCTACGAGCAGTACTTC. The V gene is TRBV7-6, the J gene TRBJ2-7; possible D gene TRBD1, 5 bases. Germline CDR1 is SGHVS and CDR2 is FNYEAQ. The CDR3 is made up of 14 amino acids. Trimming pared 4 bases from V and 3 bases from J, leaving 13 bases between.

V gene TRBV19 combines with J gene TRBJ2-1, with D unresolved. V shed 3 bases and J shed 6 bases, with 9 bases lying between them. Per the germline V gene, CDR1 is LNHDA and CDR2 is SQIVND (reference sequence). The CDR3 contains 13 residues. CDR3 nucleotides: TGTGCCAGTAGTATGTTTGCCGCCAATGAGCAGTTCTTC. Amino acids: CASSMFAANEQFF.

This clonotype was counted at least ten times. This sequence joins TRBV29-1 and TRBJ2-7; 7 bases align to TRBD1. J was trimmed by 3 bases and V by 5 bases; bases with no gene match: 7. The CDR3 has 13 residues. Germline CDR1 is SQVTM and CDR2 is ANQGSEA. CDR3 loop: CSVQGSGGYEQYF. For the CDR3, the DNA is TGCAGCGTTCAAGGGTCAGGGGGCTACGAGCAGTACTTC.

This clonotype appeared a few times. The chain combines TRBV4-2 with TRBJ2-7; D uncertain. V was cut by 2 bases and J by 1 base, with 9 bases left in between. CDR3 size: 14 residues. Germline V gene sequence: CDR1 LGHNA, CDR2 YNFKEQ. CDR3 loop: CASSQTVLSYEQYF. In DNA form, the CDR3 reads TGTGCCAGCAGCCAAACGGTCCTTTCCTACGAGCAGTACTTC.

This clonotype came up a few times. The chain couples TRBV12-3 or TRBV12-4 to TRBJ2-7; D gene uncertain. The CDR3 loop spans 13 amino acids. V was shortened by 8 bases and J by 1 base, with 12 bases between the two germline ends. DNA for the CDR3: TGTGCCAGCGGAATGCCTGAGTCCTACGAGCAGTACTTC. It yields the protein CASGMPESYEQYF.

This clonotype was counted many times. The genes are TRBV20-1 and TRBJ2-1; D gene uncertain. Trimming took 0 bases from V and 4 from J, leaving 16 bases between them. This CDR3 spans 16 amino acids. Germline V gene lookup returns CDR1 DFQATT and CDR2 SNEGSKA (reference sequence). CDR3 residues: CSARDDSRVRYNEQFF. CDR3 nucleotide sequence: TGCAGTGCTAGAGATGATTCAAGGGTCAGGTACAATGAGCAGTTCTTC.

This clonotype has just a few counts. The chain combines TRBV7-6 with TRBJ2-2; D is uncertain. Trimming shortened V by 5 bases and J by 6 bases, and 10 bases separated the two germline ends. This CDR3 spans 13 amino acids. Germline CDR1 is SGHVS and CDR2 is FNYEAQ. CDR3 nucleotide sequence: TGTGCCAGCAGCCCAGCCAACGCCGGGGAGCTGTTTTTT. The encoded protein is CASSPANAGELFF.

This clonotype was recorded many times. The V call is TRBV27, the J call TRBJ1-1; the match to TRBD1 covers 8 bases. This CDR3 spans 13 amino acids. Germline CDR1 MNHEY, CDR2 SMNVEV (reference sequence). The trim removed 5 bases at V and 4 bases at J, leaving 3 bases unmatched. CDR3 in amino acids: CASSQGAGTEAFF. The CDR3 DNA sequence: TGTGCCAGCAGTCAGGGGGCGGGCACTGAAGCTTTCTTT.

This clonotype appeared many times. The chain links TRBV9 to TRBJ2-7; maybe TRBD1 (5 bases). From germline, CDR1 is SGDLS and CDR2 YYNGEE. V was trimmed by 0 bases and J by 6 bases, leaving 10 bases between them. CDR3 size: 13 residues. The CDR3 region has the DNA TGTGCCAGCAGCGTAGGATCTACAGGCGAGCAGTACTTC. Residues: CASSVGSTGEQYF.

This clonotype was detected a few times. This chain joins TRBV3-1 and TRBJ1-6, with 7 bases that match TRBD1. The CDR3 extends over 17 amino acids. J was trimmed by 0 bases and V by 4 bases; bases with no gene match: 6. Per germline, CDR1 LGHDT and CDR2 YNNKEL (reference sequence). The CDR3 coding sequence is TGTGCCAGCAGCCTCCGACCAGGGGGCTCCTATAATTCACCCCTCCACTTT. Translation gives CASSLRPGGSYNSPLHF.

Many counts were recorded for this clonotype. The J gene is TRBJ2-3, the V gene TRBV6-5, with no clear D. The germline gives CDR1 MNHEY, CDR2 SVGAGI. CDR3 length: 14 amino acids. Trimming stripped 4 bases from V and 6 bases from J, with 14 bases between. This CDR3 reads CASSSRAAVDTQYF. CDR3 nucleotides: TGTGCCAGCAGTTCAAGGGCGGCCGTGGATACGCAGTATTTT.